The source of this T cell receptor beta chain is a study of shared clonotypes between healthy human individuals. Germline CDR1 SGDLS, CDR2 YYNGEE. Trimming took off 4 bases at V and 6 bases at J, with 13 bases between the two ends. The CDR3 runs to 13 residues. TCRdb's copy holds only in-frame clones and misses some; the assay was immunoSEQ multiplex PCR. The table has about 1 million clones, about 80% seen once. This TCR derives from a man aged 18 to 30 in good health. The chain joins TRBV9 to TRBJ1-2; D uncertain. Sequencing was performed on memory CD4+ T cells sorted from blood. The subset denotes: CD45RA-negative fraction. The CDR3 DNA reads TGTGCCAGCAGCCCCCGAGGGAGAGATGGCTACACCTTC. It is translated as CASSPRGRDGYTF.